The 13 T cell receptor beta chains presented below share a single source sample, sequenced in a study of blood T cells in healthy people across ages. A second PCR of roughly 7 to 11 cycles used a sample-barcoded 5' primer and a J-beta primer mix. TCRdb re-called the 5' RACE reads through MiXCR, storing one row per CDR3 protein. This sample carries about 730,000 distinct CDR3 sequences, 43% of them seen once, and the ten largest clones take 20% to 25%. The source material was blood. Receptors were obtained from a woman aged 55-69 years in good health.

Concerning this clonotype: At one end the junction does not follow the germline gene, possibly because of a read error. The chain is built from TRBV4-3 and TRBJ2-1; tentatively, D is TRBD2 (5 bases). In germline, CDR1 is LGHNA, CDR2 YSLEER. The CDR3 has 12 amino acids. As DNA, the CDR3 is TGCGCCGGCAGCCAAGTCGGAGGACAGCAGTTCTTC. It yields the protein CAGSQVGGQQFF.

The table lists this clonotype with a few counts. The chain has TRBV7-9 and TRBJ2-5; unclear D gene. The CDR3 contains 14 residues. Looked up from germline, CDR1 is SEHNR and CDR2 is FQNEAQ (reference sequence). The V gene lost 3 bases and the J gene lost 2 bases, with 10 bases spanning the gap. CDR3 nucleotide sequence: TGTGCCAGCAGCTTCCTCGCAGATCAAGAGACCCAGTACTTC. The encoded protein is CASSFLADQETQYF.

The chain joins TRBV5-1 to TRBJ2-1; TRBD1 is a possible D gene (5 bases). The CDR3 has 16 residues. Trimming removed 0 bases from V and 7 bases from J, with 17 bases in between. CDR1 is SGHRS and CDR2 is YFSETQ in the germline V gene. CDR3 amino acids: CASSLAISDRGNEQFF. Written as DNA, the CDR3 is TGCGCCAGCAGCTTGGCCATATCAGATAGGGGAAATGAGCAGTTCTTC.

This clonotype was counted a single time. An end of the junction differs from the germline gene, which may be a read error. The V gene is TRBV7-9, the J gene TRBJ1-1; weak D call: TRBD1 (6 bases). In germline, CDR1 is SEHNR, CDR2 FQNEAQ (reference sequence). The CDR3 is made up of 15 amino acids. CDR3 in DNA: TGTGTCAGCAGCACGGACAGTATGAGTATCACTGAAGCTTTCTTT. This translates into CVSSTDSMSITEAFF.

This clonotype was detected a few times. This chain joins TRBV3-1 and TRBJ2-3; a possible D gene is TRBD2 (6 bases). Germline-derived CDR1 and CDR2 are LGHDT and YNNKEL (reference sequence). This CDR3 region has 16 residues. V shed 0 bases and J shed 7 bases, with 17 bases lying between them. The CDR3 sequence: CASSQDSQAGGYTQYF. The CDR3 coding sequence is TGTGCCAGCAGCCAAGATTCCCAGGCAGGAGGGTATACGCAGTATTTT.

This clonotype was seen ten or more times. V usage is TRBV29-1 and J usage is TRBJ2-7; no clear D gene. The CDR3 is 11 residues long. V was clipped by 5 bases and J by 0 bases, with 5 bases between them. CDR1 and CDR2 from the germline V gene are SQVTM and ANQGSEA. CDR3 DNA: TGCAGCGTTATCAACTCCTACGAGCAGTACTTC. Amino acids: CSVINSYEQYF.

This clonotype has just one count. This chain links TRBV19 with TRBJ1-5; the D gene is possibly TRBD1 (5 bases). This CDR3 spans 14 amino acids. Germline-derived CDR1 and CDR2 are LNHDA and SQIVND (reference sequence). Trimming took off 4 bases at V and 0 bases at J, with 7 bases between the two ends. The CDR3 region has the DNA TGTGCCAGTAGTAAGGGGAATAGCAATCAGCCCCAGCATTTT. It is translated as CASSKGNSNQPQHF.

The J gene is TRBJ2-7, the V gene TRBV6-5, with D possibly matching TRBD1 (6 bases). The length of the CDR3 is 13 residues. The V gene's germline CDR1 is MNHEY and CDR2 SVGAGI. Trimming left V 7 bases short and J 5 bases short, with 15 bases between. The CDR3 loop reads CASTQTGSHEQYF. CDR3 in DNA: TGTGCCAGCACCCAGACAGGATCCCACGAGCAGTACTTC.

This clonotype was picked up one time. This sequence joins TRBV6-5 and TRBJ1-2; D not certain. Germline CDR1 and CDR2: MNHEY and SVGAGI. The CDR3 is 13 amino acids. Trimming took 6 bases from V and 4 from J, leaving 12 bases between them. The DNA of the CDR3 is TGTGCCAGCAGCAACAAGGGTGGCTATGGCTACACCTTC. Translating it yields CASSNKGGYGYTF.

This clonotype was seen just once. V and J are TRBV5-1 and TRBJ1-1; D ambiguous. The germline V gene has CDR1 SGHRS and CDR2 YFSETQ. The V and J ends lost 4 bases and 5 bases respectively, with 12 bases between them. The length of the CDR3 is 13 residues. As DNA, the CDR3 is TGCGCCAGCAGCCCCTCGCAGAAGACTGAAGCTTTCTTT. Translating gives CASSPSQKTEAFF.

The chain joins TRBV20-1 to TRBJ1-5; no firm D call. Germline V CDR1 and CDR2: DFQATT, SNEGSKA (reference sequence). The CDR3 length is 15 residues. The V end lost 3 bases, the J end lost 1 base, and 13 bases lay between the germline ends. The CDR3 region is CSASQEGMSNQPQHF. The CDR3, as DNA: TGCAGTGCTAGTCAAGAGGGAATGAGCAATCAGCCCCAGCATTTT.

A few counts support this clonotype. The J gene is TRBJ2-7, the V gene TRBV9; 12 positions agree with TRBD2. Germline lookup yields CDR1 SGDLS and CDR2 YYNGEE. The CDR3 consists of 16 residues. V lost 4 bases, J lost 1 base, and 6 bases stayed unmatched. The CDR3 loop is CASSPRTSGASYEQYF. CDR3 nucleotides: TGTGCCAGCAGCCCACGGACTAGCGGGGCTTCCTACGAGCAGTACTTC.

The chain couples TRBV3-1 to TRBJ2-1, with D perhaps TRBD2 (6 bases). In germline, CDR1 is LGHDT, CDR2 YNNKEL (reference sequence). The V and J ends lost 2 bases and 10 bases respectively, with 15 bases between them. The CDR3 has 14 amino acids. Here the CDR3 reads CASSQPGTDGEQFF. Written as DNA, the CDR3 is TGTGCCAGCAGCCAACCCGGGACTGACGGAGAGCAGTTCTTC.